This TCR beta chain was recovered during a study of beta chain features in type 1 diabetes. This clone was seen only a few times. As yet, its antigen is unknown. General study findings and limits: Type 1 diabetes patients showed fewer insertions and more deletions at VDJ junctions.

The CDR3 contains 12 residues. Looked up from germline, CDR1 is MNHEY and CDR2 is SMNVEV (reference sequence). V was pared by 5 bases and J by 8 bases, with 12 bases between. The entirety of the isolated RNA underwent reverse transcription, so expressed TCRB transcripts were sequenced. The data were produced by immunoSEQ multiplex PCR, yet TCRdb's version contains in-frame clones alone and is incomplete. The sample lists 680,000 or so clones; roughly 16% were seen once. A heparinised blood draw that averaged about 0.11 L was obtained once from each donor. CD45RO/CCR7/CD25/CD127/CD95/CD27 separated CD4+ naive, central memory, regulatory and stem cell-like memory cells by sorting. Without exception, sorted populations had purity beyond 95%.

The origin of this receptor is a man between 18 and 29 years old in good health. V usage is TRBV27 and J usage is TRBJ1-2, with D possibly matching TRBD1 (6 bases). Source material: naive CD4+ T cells from blood. The CDR3 region has the DNA TGTGCCAGCAGTCCACAGGGAAGAGGCTACACCTTC. It translates to CASSPQGRGYTF.